This T cell receptor beta chain is drawn from a study of cytomegalovirus exposure and HLA in healthy donors. Study-wide points: As was reported, the classifier diagnosed cytomegalovirus status with high specificity and sensitivity. Segments of the TCR beta V type were, in most cases, productive about 87% or about 30% of the time in an earlier analysis.

This clone was counted a few times. Its target is not known. The CDR3 has 15 residues. Trimming removed 3 bases from V and 0 bases from J, with 11 bases in between. Per the germline V gene, CDR1 is MNHEY and CDR2 is SVGAGI. Primers for the PCR totalled 60 Vbeta and 13 Jbeta. Sequencing used immunoSEQ multiplex PCR; TCRdb keeps in-frame clones, though not all of them. The repertoire holds around 63,000 clones, with 70% to 85% as singletons. This receptor was identified in a man between 60 and 75 years old in good health and CMV-seropositive. The chain carries TRBV6-5 and TRBJ1-1; D may be TRBD1 (5 bases). Sequenced material: PBMCs. This chain's CDR3 is CASSYSGLVNTEAFF. CDR3 sequence (DNA): TGTGCCAGCAGTTATTCGGGACTAGTGAACACTGAAGCTTTCTTT.